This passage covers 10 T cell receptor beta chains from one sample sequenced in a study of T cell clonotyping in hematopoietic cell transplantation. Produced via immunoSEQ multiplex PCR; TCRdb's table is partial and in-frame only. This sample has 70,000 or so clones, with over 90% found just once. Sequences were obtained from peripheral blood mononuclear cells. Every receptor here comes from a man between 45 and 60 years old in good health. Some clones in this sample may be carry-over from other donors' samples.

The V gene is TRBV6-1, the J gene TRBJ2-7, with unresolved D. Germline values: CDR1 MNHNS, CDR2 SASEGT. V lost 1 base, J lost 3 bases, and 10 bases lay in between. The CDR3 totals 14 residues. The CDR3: CASSEGSLSYEQYF. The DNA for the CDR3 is TGTGCCAGCAGTGAAGGCAGCTTGAGCTACGAGCAGTACTTC.

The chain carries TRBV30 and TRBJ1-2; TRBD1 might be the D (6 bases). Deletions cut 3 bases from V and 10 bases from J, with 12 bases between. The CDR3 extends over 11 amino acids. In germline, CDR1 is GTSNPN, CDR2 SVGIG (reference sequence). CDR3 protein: CAWSEDRLYTF. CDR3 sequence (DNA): TGTGCCTGGAGCGAGGACAGACTCTACACCTTC.

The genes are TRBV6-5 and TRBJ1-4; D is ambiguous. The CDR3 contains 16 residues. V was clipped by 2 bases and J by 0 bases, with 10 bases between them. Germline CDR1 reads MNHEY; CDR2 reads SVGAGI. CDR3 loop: CASSYTAVATNEKLFF. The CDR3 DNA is TGTGCCAGCAGTTACACGGCAGTTGCAACTAATGAAAAACTGTTTTTT.

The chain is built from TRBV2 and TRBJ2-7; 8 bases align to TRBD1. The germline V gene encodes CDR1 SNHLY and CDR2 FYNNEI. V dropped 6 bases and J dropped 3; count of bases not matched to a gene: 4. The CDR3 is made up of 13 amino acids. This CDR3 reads CASSRQGFYEQYF. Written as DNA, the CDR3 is TGTGCCAGCAGCAGACAGGGGTTCTACGAGCAGTACTTC.

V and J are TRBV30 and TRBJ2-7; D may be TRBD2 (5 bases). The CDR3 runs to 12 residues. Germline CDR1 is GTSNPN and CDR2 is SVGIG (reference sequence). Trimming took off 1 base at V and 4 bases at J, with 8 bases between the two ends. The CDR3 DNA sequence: TGTGCCTGGAGTGACGGAGGTTACGAGCAGTACTTC. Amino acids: CAWSDGGYEQYF.

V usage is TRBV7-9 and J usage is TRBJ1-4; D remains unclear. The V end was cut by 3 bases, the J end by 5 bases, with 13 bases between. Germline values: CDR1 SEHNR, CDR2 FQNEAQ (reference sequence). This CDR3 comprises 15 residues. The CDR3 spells CASSFQEGFNEKLFF. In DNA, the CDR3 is TGTGCCAGCAGCTTTCAGGAAGGGTTCAATGAAAAACTGTTTTTT.

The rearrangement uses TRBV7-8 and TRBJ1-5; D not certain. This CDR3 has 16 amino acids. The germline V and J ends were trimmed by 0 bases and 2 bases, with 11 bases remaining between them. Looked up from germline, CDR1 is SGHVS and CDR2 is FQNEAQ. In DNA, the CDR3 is TGTGCCAGCAGCTTAGCGCCAGGAAGGGGCAATCAGCCCCAGCATTTT. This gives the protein CASSLAPGRGNQPQHF.

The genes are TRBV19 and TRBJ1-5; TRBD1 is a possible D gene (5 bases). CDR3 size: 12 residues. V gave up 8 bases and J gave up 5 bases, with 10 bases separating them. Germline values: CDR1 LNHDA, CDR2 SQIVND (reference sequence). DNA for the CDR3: TGTGCCAGTCAGGGTCCCGATCAGCCCCAGCATTTT. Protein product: CASQGPDQPQHF.

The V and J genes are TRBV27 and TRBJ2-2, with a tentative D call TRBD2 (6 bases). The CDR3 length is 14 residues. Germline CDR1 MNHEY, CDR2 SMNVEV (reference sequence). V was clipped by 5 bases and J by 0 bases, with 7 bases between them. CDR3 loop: CASSGTSNTGELFF. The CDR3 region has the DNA TGTGCCAGCAGTGGGACTTCGAACACCGGGGAGCTGTTTTTT.

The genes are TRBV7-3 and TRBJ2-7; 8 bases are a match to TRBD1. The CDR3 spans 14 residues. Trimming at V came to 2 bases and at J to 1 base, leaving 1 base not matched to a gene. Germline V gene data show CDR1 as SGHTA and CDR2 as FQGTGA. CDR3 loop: CASSLGTGSYEQYF. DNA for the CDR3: TGTGCCAGCAGCTTAGGGACAGGTTCCTACGAGCAGTACTTC.